The 9 T cell receptor beta chains in this list originate from one sample, sequenced in a study of T-cell memory formation after mild COVID-19. MiXCR, run by TCRdb on the 5' RACE reads, gives a single entry per CDR3 protein. There are 300,000 to 400,000 distinct CDR3 sequences in the sample; around 27% occur only once, and about 13% lies in the top ten. The sequenced sample was PBMCs or a T cell subset sorted from them (not recorded which). These receptors were collected from an adult woman who had mild COVID-19 (a few samples of this study predate the infection). Cell type and time point are not known.

The rearrangement joins TRBV5-1 to TRBJ2-3; weak D call: TRBD1 (6 bases). V lost 0 bases and J 5 bases, leaving 10 bases between the germline ends. Per germline, CDR1 SGHRS and CDR2 YFSETQ. This CDR3 has 14 amino acids. The CDR3 DNA reads as TGCGCCAGCAGCTTGGTGACGGACAGAGATACGCAGTATTTT. It yields the protein CASSLVTDRDTQYF.

J is TRBJ2-7 and V is TRBV12-3 or TRBV12-4; D possibly uses TRBD1 or TRBD2 (6 bases each). The CDR3 sequence is 13 residues long. V was cut by 6 bases and J by 5 bases, with 14 bases left in between. The DNA for the CDR3 is TGTGCCAGCAGAAGGGGGAGGTTAGACGAGCAGTACTTC. Translating it yields CASRRGRLDEQYF.

The V call is TRBV7-8, the J call TRBJ2-1, with 7 bases that match TRBD2. Trimming removed 1 base from V and 5 bases from J; junction bases left unmatched: 5. CDR1 and CDR2 (germline): SGHVS, FQNEAQ. There are 15 residues in the CDR3. The CDR3 sequence is CASSLEGTTNNEQFF. The CDR3 DNA follows: TGTGCCAGCAGCTTAGAGGGGACTACCAACAATGAGCAGTTCTTC.

The CDR3 DNA is TGCGCCAGCAGCCCTCTGACAGGGACGAGAACTGAAGCTTTCTTT. It specifies CASSPLTGTRTEAFF. V is TRBV5-1 and J is TRBJ1-1, with TRBD1 matching over 7 bases. From germline, CDR1 is SGHRS and CDR2 YFSETQ. The ends lost 4 bases at V and 5 bases at J; junction bases unmatched: 11. The CDR3 is 15 amino acids.

This clonotype was detected only a few times. The chain combines TRBV5-4 with TRBJ2-7, with D hard to call. Trimming took off 4 bases at V and 3 bases at J, with 11 bases between the two ends. The CDR3 extends over 13 amino acids. From germline, CDR1 is SGHNT and CDR2 YYREEE (reference sequence). The CDR3 protein is CASSRPTDYEQYF. In DNA form, the CDR3 reads TGTGCCAGCAGCCGACCGACCGACTACGAGCAGTACTTC.

V usage is TRBV12-3 or TRBV12-4 and J usage is TRBJ1-1; D not certain. This CDR3 is built from 14 residues. V lost 0 bases and J lost 1, with 6 bases in between. The CDR3 bases are TGTGCCAGCAGTTTAGCGCACGAGAACACTGAAGCTTTCTTT. Protein sequence: CASSLAHENTEAFF.

This clonotype was seen only a few times. The chain has TRBV5-1 and TRBJ1-2, with 10 bases matching TRBD1. The CDR3 runs to 16 residues. The germline gives CDR1 SGHRS, CDR2 YFSETQ. V lost 4 bases, J lost 3 bases, and 9 bases stayed unmatched. CDR3 DNA sequence: TGCGCCAGCAGCCTGGGGACCGGGACAGGGGACTATGGCTACACCTTC. Residues: CASSLGTGTGDYGYTF.

The V and J genes are TRBV5-1 and TRBJ2-1; 9 bases match TRBD1. This CDR3 comprises 15 residues. V lost 2 bases and J lost 6; bases outside the gene matches: 6. Looked up from germline, CDR1 is SGHRS and CDR2 is YFSETQ. CDR3 in DNA: TGCGCCAGCAGCTTATGGACAGGGGACGTCAATGAGCAGTTCTTC. Protein: CASSLWTGDVNEQFF.

This clonotype was picked up a small number of times. This rearrangement joins TRBV4-3 to TRBJ2-5, with 9 nucleotides matching TRBD2. The CDR3 totals 18 residues. Germline V lookup: CDR1 LGHNA, CDR2 YSLEER. Trimming removed 1 base from V and 3 bases from J; junction bases left unmatched: 12. The CDR3 is CASSQAVAGALGEETQYF. CDR3 DNA: TGCGCCAGCAGCCAAGCAGTAGCGGGAGCATTAGGGGAAGAGACCCAGTACTTC.